This TCR beta chain was recorded in a study of T cell responses to AZD1222 COVID-19 vaccine. Study-wide context: Pooling of second doses given at about 4 or about 12 weeks was done.

Study observations and caveats: Donor demographics were predominantly white British with a female majority; clonal diversity may be underestimated. The study identified only six AZD1222 recipients as seropositive at baseline. Increases in Spike-specific TCR breadth and depth were seen after two AZD1222 doses.

Trimming took off 4 bases at V and 3 bases at J, with 22 bases between the two ends. CDR3 length: 18 amino acids. CDR1 SGHTA and CDR2 FQGNSA come from the germline V gene. This clone was recorded once. As yet, its antigen is unknown. Clones were sequenced by immunoSEQ multiplex PCR, and TCRdb holds only the in-frame ones, with some missing. Altogether about 180,000 clones are present, around nine tenths being singletons, with the ten largest covering around 2.6%. The clonotype comes from an adult in good health. The sample was peripheral blood, taken on day 0 of AZD1222 vaccination. The rearrangement joins TRBV7-2 to TRBJ1-5; no reliable D call. The CDR3 sequence: CASSWYGGPSPINQPQHF. CDR3 DNA sequence: TGTGCCAGCAGCTGGTACGGAGGTCCCAGCCCCATCAATCAGCCCCAGCATTTT.